The 5 T cell receptor beta chains given below trace back to one sample, sequenced in a study of OX40 agonist ivuxolimab in advanced cancers. Using immunoSEQ multiplex PCR, the repertoire was profiled, and TCRdb retains in-frame clones only, with some absent. The table has about 12,000 clones, 90% seen once. This sample comprised CD4+ or CD8+ T cells sorted from blood, obtained in a trial of the OX40 agonist ivuxolimab. All receptors come from an adult with an advanced solid tumor such as melanoma, head and neck, liver or kidney cancer.

This rearrangement joins TRBV6-5 to TRBJ1-5; no clear D. The CDR3 length is 13 residues. The ends were cut back, 7 bases at V and 3 bases at J, with 10 bases in the middle. Germline V gene data show CDR1 as MNHEY and CDR2 as SVGAGI. CDR3: CASKGQINQPQHF. In nucleotides, the CDR3 is TGTGCCAGCAAGGGTCAGATCAATCAGCCCCAGCATTTT.

V gene TRBV6-1 combines with J gene TRBJ1-2; possibly TRBD1 for D (5 bases). V lost 6 bases, J lost 7 bases, and 15 bases lay in between. Germline-derived CDR1 and CDR2 are MNHNS and SASEGT. This CDR3 has 13 amino acids. The CDR3 DNA sequence: TGTGCCAGCAGGCGGGGGGATATGGGTGGCTACACCTTC. Amino acids: CASRRGDMGGYTF.

The chain couples TRBV15 to TRBJ2-1; TRBD2 aligns across 9 bases. The trim removed 3 bases at V and 4 bases at J, leaving 1 base unmatched. In germline, CDR1 is LNHNV, CDR2 YYDKDF (reference sequence). The CDR3 covers 14 residues. The CDR3: CATSRTSGYNEQFF. The CDR3 nucleotides read TGTGCCACCAGCAGGACTAGCGGATACAATGAGCAGTTCTTC.

The CDR3 reads CASGGEVDIQYF. In nucleotides, the CDR3 is TGTGCCAGCGGAGGAGAGGTGGACATTCAGTACTTC. The V gene is TRBV5-5, the J gene TRBJ2-4, with a tentative D call TRBD2 (5 bases). CDR3 length equals 12 residues. Looked up from germline, CDR1 is SGHKS and CDR2 is YYEKEE (reference sequence). V lost 7 bases and J lost 8, with 13 bases in between.

The chain combines TRBV6-6 with TRBJ2-1, with TRBD2 matching over 7 bases. The CDR3 totals 15 residues. V was clipped by 2 bases and J by 6 bases; unmatched bases: 7. CDR1 is MNHNY and CDR2 is SVGAGI in the germline V gene (reference sequence). CDR3 nucleotides: TGTGCCAGCAGTTACGGGGCGGGAGCCGGCAATGAGCAGTTCTTC. This sequence encodes CASSYGAGAGNEQFF.